This T cell receptor beta chain was retrieved from a study of OX40 agonist ivuxolimab in advanced cancers. Notes on the research overall: Ivuxolimab, which targeted the costimulatory receptor OX40 (CD134), was an agonistic, fully human IgG2 monoclonal antibody. Intravenous ivuxolimab was administered to patients every 2 weeks at six dose levels: 0.01, 0.1, 0.3, 1.5, 3 and 10 mg/kg. Of the approximately 50 dose-escalation patients, hepatocellular carcinoma was present in approximately 20, melanoma in around 15, renal cell carcinoma in 9 and head and neck cancer in 9. In the dose-escalation cohort, 82.7% of patients were male, and the mean age was approximately 55 years, with a range of 23 to 79. Patients were allowed to have had prior anti-PD-1, anti-PD-L1 or anti-CTLA-4 therapy, and 40% of the dose-escalation patients had been treated with checkpoint inhibitors. Partial responses occurred in three dose-escalation patients, of whom one had hepatocellular carcinoma and two had cutaneous melanoma. Peripheral TCRbeta sequencing aimed to test whether ivuxolimab altered TCR sequence diversity and caused clonal T-cell expansion. The paper covers the monotherapy dose-escalation part of the phase I ivuxolimab trial, which included N of about 50 patients. Overall study results and their limits: Low levels of normalized T-cell clonal expansion were also shown by some nonresponding patients. The antigen specificity of the clonally expanded peripheral T cells was not determined. After ivuxolimab, expanded clones were on average more numerous among CD8+ T cells than among CD4+ T cells. At doses of 0.1 to 3.0 mg/kg, clonal expansion of both CD4+ and CD8+ T cells in blood was seen between baseline and week 6. In the 0.1-3.0 mg/kg groups, partial responders had among the lowest normalized peripheral clonal expansion, particularly in CD8+ T cells.

As for this clone: The specificity of this receptor is unknown. No much larger clone is present one base from it, and per-base qualities are unavailable.

Patients with a history of autoimmune disease or receiving systemic immunosuppression were excluded from the trial. Peripheral blood for TCR sequencing was collected from all dose cohorts at baseline, on cycle 4 day 1, and on cycle 7 day 1. Samples were obtained from an open-label, multicenter, first-in-human phase I dose-escalation trial of ivuxolimab. The trial enrolled adults with locally advanced or metastatic head and neck squamous cell, hepatocellular, melanoma or renal cell carcinoma. Before TCR sequencing, CD4+ T cells and CD8+ T cells from peripheral blood were sorted into separate populations. Genomic DNA was extracted from sorted cells for sequencing of the TCRbeta CDR3 region. The immunoSEQ Assay was used to sequence the TCRbeta CDR3 regions. Entries here come from immuneACCESS through TCRdb and include only in-frame sequences with V and J called. Some clones fail to appear in such tables; in the studies checked, an unresolved V gene covers under half of the shortfall, and the cause of the remainder is unknown. This sample lists around 37,000 clones; roughly 79% were detected once. The ten most abundant clones make up about 20% of the sample.

This specimen consisted of CD4+ or CD8+ T cells sorted from blood, obtained in a trial of the OX40 agonist ivuxolimab. This sequence originates from an adult with an advanced solid tumor such as melanoma, head and neck, liver or kidney cancer.

The nucleotides read TGCGCCAGCAGCGGCGGGTTCGGGAACTATGGCTACACCTTC. This encodes CASSGGFGNYGYTF. This chain joins TRBV5-1 to TRBJ1-2; the D gene lacks a confident call. Trimming removed 4 bases from V and 2 bases from J, leaving 12 bases between the germline ends. CDR1 and CDR2 are drawn from the germline V gene: SGHRS, YFSETQ. Measured from the cysteine to the phenylalanine, the CDR3 is 14 residues long. Only the CDR3 part of the read is kept: 42 bases, read in frame from the first base.